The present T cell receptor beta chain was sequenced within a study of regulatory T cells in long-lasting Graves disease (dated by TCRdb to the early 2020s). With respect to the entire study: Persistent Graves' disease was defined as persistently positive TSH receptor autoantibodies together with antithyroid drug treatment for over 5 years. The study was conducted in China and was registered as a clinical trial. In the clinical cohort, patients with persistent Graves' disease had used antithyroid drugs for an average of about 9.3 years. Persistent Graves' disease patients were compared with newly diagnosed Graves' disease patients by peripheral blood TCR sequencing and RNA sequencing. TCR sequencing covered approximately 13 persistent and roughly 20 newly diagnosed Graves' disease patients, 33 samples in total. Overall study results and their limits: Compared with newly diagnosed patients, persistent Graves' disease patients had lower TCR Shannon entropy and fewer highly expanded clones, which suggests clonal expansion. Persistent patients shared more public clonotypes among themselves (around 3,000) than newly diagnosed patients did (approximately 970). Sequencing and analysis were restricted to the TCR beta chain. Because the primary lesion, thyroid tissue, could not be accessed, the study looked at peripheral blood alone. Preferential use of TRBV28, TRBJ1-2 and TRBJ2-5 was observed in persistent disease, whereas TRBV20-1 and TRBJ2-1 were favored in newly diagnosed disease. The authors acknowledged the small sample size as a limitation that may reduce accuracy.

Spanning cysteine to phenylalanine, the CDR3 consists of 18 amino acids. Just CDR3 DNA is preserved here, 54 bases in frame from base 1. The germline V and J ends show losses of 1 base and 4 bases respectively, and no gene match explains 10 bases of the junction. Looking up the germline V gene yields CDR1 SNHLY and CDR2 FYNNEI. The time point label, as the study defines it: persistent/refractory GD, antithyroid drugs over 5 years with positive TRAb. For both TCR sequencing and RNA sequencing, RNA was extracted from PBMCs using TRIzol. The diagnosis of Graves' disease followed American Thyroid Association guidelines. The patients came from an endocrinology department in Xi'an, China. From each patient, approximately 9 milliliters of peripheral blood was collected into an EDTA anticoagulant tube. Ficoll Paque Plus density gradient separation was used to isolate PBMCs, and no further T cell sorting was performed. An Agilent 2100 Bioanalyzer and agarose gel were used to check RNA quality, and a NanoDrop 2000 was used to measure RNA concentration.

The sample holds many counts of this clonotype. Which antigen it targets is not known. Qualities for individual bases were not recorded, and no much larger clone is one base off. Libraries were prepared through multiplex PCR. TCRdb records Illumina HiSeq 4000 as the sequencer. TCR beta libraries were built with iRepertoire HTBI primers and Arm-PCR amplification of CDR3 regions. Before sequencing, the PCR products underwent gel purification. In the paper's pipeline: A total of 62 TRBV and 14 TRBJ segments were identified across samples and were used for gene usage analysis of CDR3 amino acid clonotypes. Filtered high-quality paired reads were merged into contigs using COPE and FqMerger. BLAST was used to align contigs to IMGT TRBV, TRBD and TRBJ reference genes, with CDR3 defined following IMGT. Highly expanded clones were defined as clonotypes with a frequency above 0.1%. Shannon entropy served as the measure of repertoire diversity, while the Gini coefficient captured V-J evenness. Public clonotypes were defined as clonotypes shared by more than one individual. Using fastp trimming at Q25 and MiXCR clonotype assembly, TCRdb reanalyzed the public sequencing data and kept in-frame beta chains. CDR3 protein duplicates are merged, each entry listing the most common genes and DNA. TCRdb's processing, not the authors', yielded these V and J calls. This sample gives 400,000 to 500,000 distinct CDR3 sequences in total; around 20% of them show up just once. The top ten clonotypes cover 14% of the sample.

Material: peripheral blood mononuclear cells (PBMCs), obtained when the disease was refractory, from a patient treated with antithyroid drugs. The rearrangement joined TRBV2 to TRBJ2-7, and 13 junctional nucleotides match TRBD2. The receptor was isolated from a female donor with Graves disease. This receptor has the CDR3 CASSEGLVGLAGRYEQYF. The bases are TGTGCCAGCAGTGAAGGACTAGTGGGACTAGCGGGACGATACGAGCAGTACTTC.